This is a list of T cell receptor beta chains from one sample in a study of circulating and synovial CD4+ cells in juvenile arthritis. Using immunoSEQ multiplex PCR, the repertoire was profiled, and TCRdb retains in-frame clones only, with some absent. The sample consists of 2,500 to 4,000 clones, approximately 81% of them appearing once. The source material was CD4+ T cells from synovial fluid. The origin of the receptors is a human donor with juvenile idiopathic arthritis. CDR3s include the opening cysteine and the closing phenylalanine or tryptophan. A D gene is named only where the DNA matches it firmly. Clone size is stated in some rows and not others, as once, few, many or a class when expanded.

D gene	clone size	V gene	J gene	CDR3 DNA	CDR3 protein
TRBD2	-	TRBV28	TRBJ2-7	TGTGCCAGCAGCCCCCCGGGGGGACCCTACGAGCAGTACTTC	CASSPPGGPYEQYF
TRBD1	-	TRBV19	TRBJ1-2	TGTGCCAGTAGTGCAGGGGGATCATATGGCTACACCTTC	CASSAGGSYGYTF
TRBD1	-	TRBV7-9	TRBJ2-5	TGTGCCAGCAGCTTACGGCCAGGGGGCCGAAGAAACCAAGAGACCCAGTACTTC	CASSLRPGGRRNQETQYF
-	-	TRBV7-2	TRBJ2-7	TGTGCCAGCACCCCCGACAGACTTGTCGAGCAGTACTTC	CASTPDRLVEQYF
-	-	TRBV5-6	TRBJ2-1	TGTGCCAGCAGCTTGCAACTAGTGAGTGAGCAGTTCTTC	CASSLQLVSEQFF
TRBD1	-	TRBV11-3	TRBJ2-2	TGTGCCAGCAGCTTAGAGCTGACAGGGGTAACCGGGGAGCTGTTTTTT	CASSLELTGVTGELFF
-	-	TRBV28	TRBJ2-2	TGTGCCAGCAGTTCGGCGGGGATCGGTTCCGGGGAGCTGTTTTTT	CASSSAGIGSGELFF
TRBD1	-	TRBV15	TRBJ1-2	TGTGCCACCAACCTGGGACAGGGCCAAGGCTACACCTTC	CATNLGQGQGYTF
TRBD2	-	TRBV2	TRBJ2-4	TGTGCCAGCGGAGGGCCGGACGGTCTAGCGGGGAACATTCAGTACTTC	CASGGPDGLAGNIQYF
TRBD2	-	TRBV27	TRBJ2-1	TGTGCCAGCAGTCCCCTGGTTGCGGGAGAGAGGAATGAGCAGTTCTTC	CASSPLVAGERNEQFF
TRBD2	-	TRBV4-1	TRBJ2-1	TGCGCCAGCAGCCGGGGACTAGCGGGGGAAAATGAGCAGTTCTTC	CASSRGLAGENEQFF
-	-	TRBV28	TRBJ1-2	TGTGCCAGCAGTCTTCGAGGGCAGGTCTCCTATGGCTACACCTTC	CASSLRGQVSYGYTF
TRBD1	-	TRBV5-4	TRBJ1-2	TGTGCCAGCAGCTCTATGACAGGGGCCCCTAACTATGGCTACACCTTC	CASSSMTGAPNYGYTF
TRBD2	-	TRBV29-1	TRBJ2-1	TGCAGCGTCTTCTTGATATTCGGACTAGCGGGGGGATATAATGAGCAGTTCTTC	CSVFLIFGLAGGYNEQFF
TRBD1	-	TRBV18	TRBJ1-4	TGTGCCAGCTCCTACGCAGACAGGGGTGAAAAACTGTTTTTT	CASSYADRGEKLFF
TRBD2	-	TRBV5-4	TRBJ2-1	TGTGCCAGCAGCTCCGGGACTAGCGGGAGGTACAATGAGCAGTTCTTC	CASSSGTSGRYNEQFF
TRBD1	-	TRBV28	TRBJ2-2	TGTGCCAGCAGTTTGGGGACAGCCAACACCGGGAAGCTGTTTTTT	CASSLGTANTGKLFF
-	-	TRBV28	TRBJ1-5	TGTGCCAGCAAAAAGGGACAAGTTTTTCAGCCCCAGCATTTT	CASKKGQVFQPQHF
-	-	TRBV28	TRBJ1-2	TGTGCCAGCAGTTTATCTAGCCTGCAAGTATCGGGATGGGCGGGCTATGGCTACACCTTC	CASSLSSLQVSGWAGYGYTF
-	-	TRBV5-5	TRBJ2-1	TGTGCCAGCAGCTTCGCGAACGAGCAGTTCTTC	CASSFANEQFF
TRBD1	-	TRBV6-5	TRBJ1-4	TGTGCCAGCAGTATTACAGGGGGCGAAAAACTGTTTTTT	CASSITGGEKLFF
-	-	TRBV28	TRBJ2-3	TGTGCCAGCAGACTACCGGGGGGCACAGATACGCAGTATTTT	CASRLPGGTDTQYF
-	-	TRBV5-1	TRBJ2-7	TGCGCCAGCAGCTTGATAGGAACAGGCTCCGAGCAGTACTTC	CASSLIGTGSEQYF
TRBD2	-	TRBV7-3	TRBJ2-2	TGTGCCAGCAGCTTATCCTGGCGGGGGGGGGACACCGGGGAGCTGTTTTTT	CASSLSWRGGDTGELFF
TRBD1	-	TRBV4-3	TRBJ1-4	TGCGCCAGCAGCCAAGATTTGACAGGGATGGAAAAACTGTTTTTT	CASSQDLTGMEKLFF
TRBD1	-	TRBV15	TRBJ2-4	TGTGCCACCAGCACCTACAGGGGGAGAGCCAAAAACATTCAGTACTTC	CATSTYRGRAKNIQYF
-	-	TRBV29-1	TRBJ2-3	TGCAGCGTAGGGGGAGCAGATACGCAGTATTTT	CSVGGADTQYF
TRBD1	few	TRBV27	TRBJ2-7	TGTGCCAGCAGCCTGAAACAGGGGCCGAGCTACGAGCAGTACTTC	CASSLKQGPSYEQYF
-	few	TRBV7-3	TRBJ1-6	TGTGCCAGCAGCTTAAGCCCCGAGGGTTCACCCCTCCACTTT	CASSLSPEGSPLHF
-	few	TRBV21-1	TRBJ1-6	TGTGCCAGCAGCAAAGCGCTGACACGACCACGGGGTTCACCCCTCCACTTT	CASSKALTRPRGSPLHF
TRBD2	-	TRBV5-4	TRBJ2-3	TGTGCCAGCAGCTTGGGACTAGCGGGAGCTCCAGATACGCAGTATTTT	CASSLGLAGAPDTQYF
-	-	TRBV28	TRBJ1-2	TGTGCCAGCCTAGACGGATTCTATGGCTACACCTTC	CASLDGFYGYTF
-	-	TRBV6-6	TRBJ2-5	TGTGCCAGCAGTTACTCTCGCCAGGACTATAAAGAGACCCAGTACTTC	CASSYSRQDYKETQYF
-	-	TRBV4-2	TRBJ2-1	TGTGCCAGCAGCCAAGGACTAGGGGATGAGCAGTTCTTC	CASSQGLGDEQFF
TRBD1	-	TRBV7-6	TRBJ1-2	TGTGCCAGCAGCCCCGGGGGACAGGCTTTCTATGGCTACACCTTC	CASSPGGQAFYGYTF
TRBD1	-	TRBV6-5	TRBJ1-5	TGTGCCAGCAGTTACGGACAGGGTAGCAATCAGCCCCAGCATTTT	CASSYGQGSNQPQHF
TRBD2	-	TRBV11-2	TRBJ2-1	TGTGCCAGCAGCCCTAGCGGGCCTCAAGACAATGAGCAGTTCTTC	CASSPSGPQDNEQFF